This entry concerns a single T cell receptor beta chain. Some clones are missing from TCRdb's copy, which holds only in-frame ones; the method was immunoSEQ multiplex PCR. The sample lists about 68,000 clones, about 92% occurring once. The sample comes from a study of siplizumab effects on memory and regulatory T cells. The sample comprised CD8+ T cells sorted from blood. The sequence derives from a human donor in good health.

This chain's CDR3 is CASSASGGTNNEQFF. The CDR3 coding sequence is TGTGCCAGCAGCGCGAGCGGGGGGACGAACAATGAGCAGTTCTTC. The rearrangement links TRBV9 to TRBJ2-1; TRBD2 matches 9 bases. The CDR3 spans 15 residues. The germline CDR1 and CDR2 sequences are SGDLS and YYNGEE. V lost 3 bases to trimming and J lost 5 bases; unmatched junction nucleotides: 6.